This T cell receptor (beta chain) was sequenced in a study of T cell changes during pregnancy in multiple sclerosis. Some clones are missing from TCRdb's copy, which holds only in-frame ones; the method was immunoSEQ multiplex PCR. The data hold approximately 37,000 clones, with around nine tenths observed a single time. CDR3 length: 12 amino acids. V lost 4 bases to trimming and J lost 5 bases, with 11 bases between them. Germline CDR1 and CDR2: SQVTM and ANQGSEA. The TCR sequence derives from a female donor with multiple sclerosis, enrolled in a pregnancy study. The source was CD4+ T cells from peripheral blood mononuclear cells, collected before pregnancy. V is TRBV29-1 and J is TRBJ2-5; maybe TRBD2 (6 bases). The chain's CDR3 is CSVGRVWETQYF. CDR3 sequence (DNA): TGCAGCGTTGGGAGGGTCTGGGAGACCCAGTACTTC.